The entry below gives a single T cell receptor beta chain sequence along with its context. The source of the sample is a study of blood T cell repertoires in COVID-19. Study-wide context: Acute and convalescent COVID-19 specimens originated in the United States, Italy and Spain. Nucleic acid was either cDNA or gDNA, and it came from T cells, B-cell-depleted T cells, or PBMCs.

Per the original methods: Researchers report that nucleated cell counts were estimated from reference gene primer amplification. Generated by immunoSEQ multiplex PCR, the TCRdb table keeps only in-frame clones and is missing some. From that table come the V and J calls and clone size; the DNA was used to work out D and trimming. The sample consists of approximately 76,000 clones, approximately 85% of them appearing once. Sequencing was carried out using peripheral blood. This TCR was recovered from a woman over 75 with active or convalescent COVID-19.

The CDR3: CSVVTGEDEKLFF. CDR3 coding DNA: TGCAGCGTTGTAACAGGCGAGGATGAAAAACTGTTTTTT. The rearrangement uses TRBV29-1 and TRBJ1-4; maybe TRBD1 (5 bases). Germline V gives CDR1 SQVTM, CDR2 ANQGSEA. V gave up 4 bases and J gave up 6 bases, with 12 bases separating them. The CDR3 is made up of 13 amino acids.